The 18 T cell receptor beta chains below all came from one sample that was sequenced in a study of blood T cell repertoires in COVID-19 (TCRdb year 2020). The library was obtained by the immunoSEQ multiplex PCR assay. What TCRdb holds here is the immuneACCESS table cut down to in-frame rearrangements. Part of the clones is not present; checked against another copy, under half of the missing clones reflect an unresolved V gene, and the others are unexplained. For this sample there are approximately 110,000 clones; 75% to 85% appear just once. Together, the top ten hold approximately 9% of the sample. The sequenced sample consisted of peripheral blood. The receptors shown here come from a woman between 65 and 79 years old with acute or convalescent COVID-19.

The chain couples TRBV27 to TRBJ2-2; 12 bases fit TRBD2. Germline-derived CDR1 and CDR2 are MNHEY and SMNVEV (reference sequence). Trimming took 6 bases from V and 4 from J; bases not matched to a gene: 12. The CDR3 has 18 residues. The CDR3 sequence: CASSSSLLAGGVTGELFF. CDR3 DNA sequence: TGTGCCAGCAGCTCCTCCTTACTAGCGGGAGGTGTCACCGGGGAGCTGTTTTTT.

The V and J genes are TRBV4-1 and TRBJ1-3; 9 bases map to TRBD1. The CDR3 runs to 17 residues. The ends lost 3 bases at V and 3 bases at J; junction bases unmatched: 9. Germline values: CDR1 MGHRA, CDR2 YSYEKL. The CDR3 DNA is TGCGCCAGCAGCCACCCCGGGACAGGGTCTTTTGGAAACACCATATATTTT. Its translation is CASSHPGTGSFGNTIYF.

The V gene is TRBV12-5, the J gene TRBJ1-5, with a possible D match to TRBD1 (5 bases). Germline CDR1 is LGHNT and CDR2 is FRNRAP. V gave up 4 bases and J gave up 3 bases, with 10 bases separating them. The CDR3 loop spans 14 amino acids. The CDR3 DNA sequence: TGTGCTAGTGGTTCCGACAGTTTCAATCAGCCCCAGCATTTT. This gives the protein CASGSDSFNQPQHF.

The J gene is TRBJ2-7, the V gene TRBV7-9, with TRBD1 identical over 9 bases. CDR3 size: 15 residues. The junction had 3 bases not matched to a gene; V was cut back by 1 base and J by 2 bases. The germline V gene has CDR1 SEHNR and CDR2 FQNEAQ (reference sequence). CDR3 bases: TGTGCCAGCAGCTTAGGAGGGACAGGGCCCTACGAGCAGTACTTC. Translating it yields CASSLGGTGPYEQYF.

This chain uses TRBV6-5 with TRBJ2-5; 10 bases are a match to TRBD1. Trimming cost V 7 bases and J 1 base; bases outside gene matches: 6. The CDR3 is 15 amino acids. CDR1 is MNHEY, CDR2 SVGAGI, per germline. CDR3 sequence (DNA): TGTGCCAGCACGAGGGACAGGGGATCCCAAGAGACCCAGTACTTC. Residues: CASTRDRGSQETQYF.

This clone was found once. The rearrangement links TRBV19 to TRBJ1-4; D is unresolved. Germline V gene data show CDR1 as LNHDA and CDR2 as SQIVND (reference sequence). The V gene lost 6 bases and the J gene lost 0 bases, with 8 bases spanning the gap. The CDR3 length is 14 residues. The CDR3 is CASSPGTTNEKLFF. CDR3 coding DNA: TGTGCCAGTAGCCCGGGAACAACTAATGAAAAACTGTTTTTT.

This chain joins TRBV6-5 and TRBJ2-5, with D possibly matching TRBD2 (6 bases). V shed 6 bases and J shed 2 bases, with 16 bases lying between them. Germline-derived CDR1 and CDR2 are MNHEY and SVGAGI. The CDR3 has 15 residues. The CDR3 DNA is TGTGCCAGCAGCACGGGAGCGGGCAGTCAAGAGACCCAGTACTTC. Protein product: CASSTGAGSQETQYF.

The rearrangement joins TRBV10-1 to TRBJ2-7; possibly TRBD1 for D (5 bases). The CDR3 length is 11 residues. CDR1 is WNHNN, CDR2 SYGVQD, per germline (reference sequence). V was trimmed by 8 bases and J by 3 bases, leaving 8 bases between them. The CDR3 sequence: CASGQGYEQYF. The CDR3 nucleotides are TGCGCCAGCGGGCAGGGCTACGAGCAGTACTTC.

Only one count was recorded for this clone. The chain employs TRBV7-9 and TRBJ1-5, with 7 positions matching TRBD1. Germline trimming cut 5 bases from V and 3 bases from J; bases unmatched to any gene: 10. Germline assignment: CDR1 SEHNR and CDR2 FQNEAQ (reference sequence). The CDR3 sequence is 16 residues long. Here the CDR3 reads CASSPSTGSDNQPQHF. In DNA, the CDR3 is TGTGCCAGCAGCCCATCGACAGGGTCCGACAATCAGCCCCAGCATTTT.

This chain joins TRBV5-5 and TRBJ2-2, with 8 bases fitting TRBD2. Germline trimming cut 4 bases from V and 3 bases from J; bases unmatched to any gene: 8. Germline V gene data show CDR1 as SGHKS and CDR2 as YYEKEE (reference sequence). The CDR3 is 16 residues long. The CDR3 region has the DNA TGTGCCAGCAGCGGAAGCGGGAGACGTGACACCGGGGAGCTGTTTTTT. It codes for CASSGSGRRDTGELFF.

This chain's CDR3 is CASSSTTEQYF. CDR3 sequence (DNA): TGTGCCAGCAGCTCCACTACCGAGCAGTACTTC. V and J are TRBV11-1 and TRBJ2-7, with unresolved D. With 4 bases removed from V and 6 bases from J, the gap between germline ends came to 7 bases. The length of the CDR3 is 11 residues. Germline loops: CDR1 SGHAT, CDR2 FQDESV (reference sequence).

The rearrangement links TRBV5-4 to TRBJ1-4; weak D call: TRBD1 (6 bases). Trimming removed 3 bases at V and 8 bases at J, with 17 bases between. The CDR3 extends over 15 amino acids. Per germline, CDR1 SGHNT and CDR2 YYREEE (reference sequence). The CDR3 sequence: CASSSTAGAGEKLFF. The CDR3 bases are TGTGCCAGCAGCTCGACTGCGGGGGCAGGCGAAAAACTGTTTTTT.

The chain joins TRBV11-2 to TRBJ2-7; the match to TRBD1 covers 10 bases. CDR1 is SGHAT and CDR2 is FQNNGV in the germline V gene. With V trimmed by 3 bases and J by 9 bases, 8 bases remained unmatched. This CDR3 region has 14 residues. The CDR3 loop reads CASSFPGQGSGQYF. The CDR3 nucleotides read TGTGCCAGCAGCTTTCCGGGACAGGGGTCTGGGCAGTACTTC.

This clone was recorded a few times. In DNA form, the CDR3 reads TGTGCCAGCAGCCAGTCAGGACAGGGGAGTTGGGATGAGCAGTTCTTC. Translated, it gives CASSQSGQGSWDEQFF. The chain carries TRBV7-9 and TRBJ2-1; 9 bases fit TRBD1. Germline V gives CDR1 SEHNR, CDR2 FQNEAQ (reference sequence). The CDR3 consists of 16 residues. Trimming took 5 bases from V and 8 from J; bases not matched to a gene: 13.

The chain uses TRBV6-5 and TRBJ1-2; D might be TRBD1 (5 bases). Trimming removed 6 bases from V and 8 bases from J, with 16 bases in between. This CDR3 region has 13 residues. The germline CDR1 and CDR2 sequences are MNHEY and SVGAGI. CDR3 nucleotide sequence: TGTGCCAGCAGCCAAACTTCAGGGTCCGGCTACACCTTC. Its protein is CASSQTSGSGYTF.

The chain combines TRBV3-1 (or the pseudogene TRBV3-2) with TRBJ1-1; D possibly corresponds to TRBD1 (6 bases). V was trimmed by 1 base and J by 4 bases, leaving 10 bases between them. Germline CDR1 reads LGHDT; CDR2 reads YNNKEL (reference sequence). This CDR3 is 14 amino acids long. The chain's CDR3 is CASSQARGGTEAFF. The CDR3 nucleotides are TGTGCCAGCAGCCAAGCTAGGGGGGGCACTGAAGCTTTCTTT.

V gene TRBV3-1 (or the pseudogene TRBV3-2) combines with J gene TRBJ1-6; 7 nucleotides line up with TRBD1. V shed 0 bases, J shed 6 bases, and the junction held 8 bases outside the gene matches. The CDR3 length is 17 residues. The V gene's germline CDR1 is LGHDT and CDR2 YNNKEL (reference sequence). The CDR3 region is CASSQEPGTALNSPLHF. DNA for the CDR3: TGTGCCAGCAGCCAAGAGCCTGGGACAGCCCTTAATTCACCCCTCCACTTT.

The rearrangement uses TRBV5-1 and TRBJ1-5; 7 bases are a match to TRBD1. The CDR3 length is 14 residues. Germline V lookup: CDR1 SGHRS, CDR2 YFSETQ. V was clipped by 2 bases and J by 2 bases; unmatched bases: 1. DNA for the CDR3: TGCGCCAGCAGCTTTCAGGGGGGCAATCAGCCCCAGCATTTT. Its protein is CASSFQGGNQPQHF.